The 22 T cell receptor beta chains in this list originate from one sample, sequenced in a study of response to subunit inactivated influenza vaccine. TCRdb processed the RT-PCR reads anew with MiXCR; each CDR3 protein has one entry. The sample holds hundreds of thousands of distinct CDR3 sequences; 13% to 15% are singletons and the top ten take 7.5% to 8%. This specimen consisted of PBMCs from blood, obtained roughly 2 weeks before vaccination. The receptor source for this set is a man aged 45-65 years who received an inactivated influenza vaccine.

The chain is built from TRBV10-3 and TRBJ1-3; a possible D gene is TRBD1 (6 bases). The CDR3 has 15 residues. Looked up from germline, CDR1 is ENHRY and CDR2 is SYGVKD. Trimming took off 8 bases at V and 0 bases at J, with 14 bases between the two ends. The CDR3 nucleotides read TGTGCCATCGGGGGGGCGGCCCTCTCTGGAAACACCATATATTTT. Translated: CAIGGAALSGNTIYF.

This chain links TRBV7-2 with TRBJ1-1, with 8 bases that match TRBD1. Trimming cost V 4 bases and J 7 bases; bases outside gene matches: 8. The CDR3 loop spans 14 amino acids. CDR1 SGHTA and CDR2 FQGNSA come from the germline V gene. The CDR3 DNA sequence: TGTGCCAGCAGCTGGACCAGGGGGCGTTTTGAAGCTTTCTTT. Translating it yields CASSWTRGRFEAFF.

This clonotype appeared a few times. The chain recombines TRBV20-1 with TRBJ1-2; D may be TRBD1 (5 bases). CDR3 length: 15 amino acids. Deletions cut 1 base from V and 4 bases from J, with 16 bases between. CDR1 DFQATT and CDR2 SNEGSKA come from the germline V gene (reference sequence). This CDR3 reads CSARAWDSGGYGYTF. The CDR3 DNA reads TGCAGTGCTAGAGCCTGGGACTCTGGCGGCTATGGCTACACCTTC.

This clonotype was seen more than once but under ten times. The chain joins TRBV29-1 to TRBJ2-7; D is unresolved. Germline V CDR1 and CDR2: SQVTM, ANQGSEA. Trimming cost V 1 base and J 2 bases, with 9 bases left between them. The CDR3 extends over 13 amino acids. The DNA for the CDR3 is TGCAGCGTTGAAGGCCCAGGCCCCTACGAGCAGTACTTC. Its translation: CSVEGPGPYEQYF.

The table lists this clonotype with a few counts. This chain links TRBV7-6 with TRBJ2-7, with 8 bases fitting TRBD1. The CDR3 spans 15 residues. Trimming took 8 bases from V and 0 from J; bases not matched to a gene: 9. Looked up from germline, CDR1 is SGHVS and CDR2 is FNYEAQ. CDR3 in amino acids: CASAIQGGSSYEQYF. CDR3 sequence (DNA): TGTGCCAGCGCCATACAGGGGGGTAGCTCCTACGAGCAGTACTTC.

This clonotype was seen a handful of times. V is TRBV27 and J is TRBJ1-5; 12 positions match TRBD1. The length of the CDR3 is 17 residues. V gave up 5 bases and J gave up 0 bases; unmatched junction bases: 5. Germline V gene data show CDR1 as MNHEY and CDR2 as SMNVEV (reference sequence). CDR3 sequence: CASSEGQGAVSNQPQHF. The CDR3 DNA reads as TGTGCCAGCAGTGAGGGACAGGGGGCGGTTAGCAATCAGCCCCAGCATTTT.

This clonotype was found a few times. J is TRBJ1-6 and V is TRBV5-1, with 7 bases identical to TRBD1. Germline-derived CDR1 and CDR2 are SGHRS and YFSETQ. The J segment lost 6 bases and the V segment lost 4 bases, leaving 7 bases of the junction unmatched. The CDR3 is 15 residues long. The CDR3 spells CASSRDRVSNSPLHF. As DNA, the CDR3 is TGCGCCAGCAGCAGAGACAGGGTCAGTAATTCACCCCTCCACTTT. Together with reference TRBV5-1 and TRBJ1-6, the CDR3 gives the full variable domain: KAGVTQTPRYLIKTRGQQVTLSCSPISGHRSVSWYQQTPGQGLQFLFEYFSETQRNKGNFPGRFSGRQFSNSRSEMNVSTLELGDSALYLCASSRDRVSNSPLHFGNGTRLTVT.

This clonotype was recorded a few times. The chain carries TRBV4-2 and TRBJ2-3; 15 bases fit TRBD2. V gave up 3 bases and J gave up 2 bases; unmatched junction bases: 6. The CDR3 extends over 18 amino acids. The germline V gene encodes CDR1 LGHNA and CDR2 YNFKEQ. In DNA form, the CDR3 reads TGTGCCAGCAGCCAGGCTGGGACTAGCGGGAGGAACACAGATACGCAGTATTTT. Translation gives CASSQAGTSGRNTDTQYF.

This clonotype was found many times. J is TRBJ2-2 and V is TRBV12-3 or TRBV12-4; no definite D call. V lost 2 bases, J lost 7 bases, and 2 bases lay in between. This CDR3 has 11 residues. The CDR3 reads CASSLIGELFF. The CDR3, as DNA: TGTGCCAGCAGTTTAATCGGGGAGCTGTTTTTT.

The chain is built from TRBV7-2 and TRBJ2-1; D gene uncertain. Germline-derived CDR1 and CDR2 are SGHTA and FQGNSA. Trimming took off 1 base at V and 9 bases at J, with 7 bases between the two ends. The CDR3 covers 12 residues. CDR3 sequence (DNA): TGTGCCAGCAGCTTAGACTTTCGTGAGCAGTTCTTC. Residues: CASSLDFREQFF. The complete variable domain, with remaining parts taken from reference TRBV7-2 and TRBJ2-1, reads GAGVSQSPSNKVTEKGKDVELRCDPISGHTALYWYRQSLGQGLEFLIYFQGNSAPDKSGLPSDRFSAERTGGSVSTLTIQRTQQEDSAVYLCASSLDFREQFFGPGTRLTVL.

In this sample, this clonotype turned up a few times. The gene calls are TRBV7-9 and TRBJ2-1; no clear D. The CDR3 is made up of 14 amino acids. Looked up from germline, CDR1 is SEHNR and CDR2 is FQNEAQ (reference sequence). V shed 5 bases and J shed 7 bases, with 15 bases lying between them. The CDR3 nucleotides read TGTGCCAGCAGCGGCATGCGGCTAAGGAATGAGCAGTTCTTC. Encoded protein: CASSGMRLRNEQFF.

This chain uses TRBV20-1 with TRBJ2-5, with D possibly matching TRBD2 (5 bases). The CDR3 spans 13 residues. Trimming left V 0 bases short and J 5 bases short, with 10 bases between. The germline gives CDR1 DFQATT, CDR2 SNEGSKA (reference sequence). This CDR3 is CSARDEGPETQYF. DNA for the CDR3: TGCAGTGCTAGAGATGAGGGCCCCGAGACCCAGTACTTC.

In its sample, this clonotype was seen a few times. J is TRBJ2-3 and V is TRBV4-3; the D gene could be TRBD1 or TRBD2 (5 bases each). Germline lookup yields CDR1 LGHNA and CDR2 YSLEER. This CDR3 has 16 amino acids. V dropped 4 bases and J dropped 6 bases, with 20 bases sitting between them. The CDR3 DNA follows: TGCGCCAGCAGCCCGTCCGGGACCCCAGGATGGGATACGCAGTATTTT. Amino acids: CASSPSGTPGWDTQYF.

This clonotype was seen a handful of times. V is TRBV20-1 and J is TRBJ2-1; perhaps TRBD1 as D (8 bases). The V and J ends lost 0 bases and 8 bases respectively, with 14 bases between them. The CDR3 sequence is 14 residues long. The germline V gene has CDR1 DFQATT and CDR2 SNEGSKA (reference sequence). In DNA, the CDR3 is TGCAGTGCTAGAGATTTTACAGGGGGGGATGAGCAGTTCTTC. It encodes CSARDFTGGDEQFF.

On this clonotype: Germline and junction disagree at one end, which may indicate a read error. The rearrangement uses TRBV12-5 and TRBJ2-1; D assignment may be TRBD1 or TRBD2 (5 bases each). The germline V gene has CDR1 LGHNT and CDR2 FRNRAP. The CDR3 sequence is 17 residues long. The CDR3 nucleotides read TGTGTTAGTGGTTTGAGGGACGGGATTGGCTCCTACAATGAGCAGTTCTTC. Translated, it gives CVSGLRDGIGSYNEQFF.

V is TRBV7-9 and J is TRBJ2-7, with D perhaps being TRBD1 or TRBD2 (7 bases each). V was trimmed by 5 bases and J by 3 bases, leaving 17 bases between them. Germline CDR1 is SEHNR and CDR2 is FQNEAQ (reference sequence). This CDR3 spans 15 amino acids. The CDR3 protein is CASSPRGGKSYEQYF. For the CDR3, the DNA is TGTGCCAGCAGCCCCAGGGGGGGGAAAAGCTACGAGCAGTACTTC.

The chain links TRBV5-5 to TRBJ1-1; tentative D call: TRBD1 (5 bases). V was pared by 1 base and J by 4 bases, with 11 bases between. The CDR3 is made up of 14 amino acids. Germline CDR1 is SGHKS and CDR2 is YYEKEE (reference sequence). The CDR3 is CASSLPGTVTEAFF. The CDR3 DNA is TGTGCCAGCAGCTTGCCGGGGACGGTCACTGAAGCTTTCTTT.

This clonotype was observed a handful of times. V gene TRBV19 combines with J gene TRBJ2-7; TRBD1 is a possible D gene (5 bases). Trimming took off 5 bases at V and 5 bases at J, with 19 bases between the two ends. Germline lookup yields CDR1 LNHDA and CDR2 SQIVND (reference sequence). The CDR3 has 15 amino acids. DNA for the CDR3: TGTGCCAGTAGTCCTTTAAGAGGCAGGGCCAACGAGCAGTACTTC. It is translated as CASSPLRGRANEQYF.

This clonotype was picked up a small number of times. This sequence joins TRBV5-1 and TRBJ2-5; no clear D gene. The CDR3 loop spans 15 amino acids. Trimming cost V 0 bases and J 2 bases, with 11 bases left between them. Germline V CDR1 and CDR2: SGHRS, YFSETQ. The CDR3 nucleotides are TGCGCCAGCAGCTTGGAAGTCGGCAAGCAAGAGACCCAGTACTTC. It encodes CASSLEVGKQETQYF. Looking up the rest from reference TRBV5-1 and TRBJ2-5 gives the full variable domain: KAGVTQTPRYLIKTRGQQVTLSCSPISGHRSVSWYQQTPGQGLQFLFEYFSETQRNKGNFPGRFSGRQFSNSRSEMNVSTLELGDSALYLCASSLEVGKQETQYFGPGTRLLVL.

This chain uses TRBV7-9 with TRBJ1-1; D uncertain. Trimming stripped 6 bases from V and 1 base from J, with 15 bases between. The CDR3 consists of 15 residues. Germline assignment: CDR1 SEHNR and CDR2 FQNEAQ (reference sequence). This CDR3 reads CASRYHVTENTEAFF. The CDR3 DNA is TGTGCCAGCAGATACCACGTAACAGAGAACACTGAAGCTTTCTTT.

This clonotype was detected ten times or more. This sequence joins TRBV7-8 and TRBJ2-1, with 10 bases that match TRBD2. V was clipped by 1 base and J by 8 bases; unmatched bases: 5. The CDR3 sequence is 15 residues long. CDR1 SGHVS and CDR2 FQNEAQ come from the germline V gene. CDR3 bases: TGTGCCAGCAGCTTAGGTAGCGGGAGGTCCCATGAGCAGTTCTTC. It is translated as CASSLGSGRSHEQFF.

This clonotype turned up a few times. V usage is TRBV30 and J usage is TRBJ1-5; D not resolved. CDR3 length: 14 residues. The germline V gene has CDR1 GTSNPN and CDR2 SVGIG (reference sequence). V lost 3 bases to trimming and J lost 0 bases, with 9 bases between them. CDR3 region: CAWSPGDSNQPQHF. In nucleotides, the CDR3 is TGTGCCTGGAGCCCGGGTGATAGCAATCAGCCCCAGCATTTT.